The sequence of this TCR beta chain was determined in a study of blood T cell repertoires in COVID-19. Background on the study: Acute-phase and convalescent COVID-19 samples originated in the United States, Italy and Spain. The cDNA or gDNA used as material had been derived from T cells, B-cell-depleted T cells, or PBMCs.

This clone has just a few counts. Original methodology: Amplified reference gene primers provided the basis for estimating nucleated cell counts. Using immunoSEQ multiplex PCR, the repertoire was profiled, and TCRdb retains in-frame clones only, with some absent. The V and J calls and clone size come from that table; D and trimming were worked out from the DNA. The table shows tens of thousands of clones, with around 70% occurring only once. The CDR3 is 13 amino acids. Germline CDR1 reads SEHNR; CDR2 reads FQNEAQ (reference sequence). The sequencing sample was made of peripheral blood. The chain combines TRBV7-9 with TRBJ2-1, with a tentative D call TRBD1 (6 bases). The source of this sequence is a woman aged 70-85 years with acute or convalescent COVID-19. CDR3 region: CANQGQGTNEQFF. Here the CDR3 DNA reads TGTGCTAATCAGGGGCAGGGTACGAATGAGCAGTTCTTC.